A selection of T cell receptor beta chains follows, all from one sample in a study of T-cell reconstitution after alpha-beta-depleted transplantation in children. TCRdb reprocessed the PCR reads via MiXCR and lists one record per CDR3 protein. Among roughly 300,000 distinct CDR3 sequences listed, almost 10% were seen once. The specimen comprised PBMCs from the stem cell graft donor, sampled from the stem cell graft. The receptors derive from a human donor who donated a stem cell graft to a child with SCID. Both conserved end residues are part of each CDR3. A D gene is named only where the DNA matches it firmly. The size field is filled for only some rows; it gives once, few, many or a size class.

v_gene,abundance,j_gene,d_gene,CDR3nt,CDR3aa
TRBV5-1,many,TRBJ2-2,-,TGCGCCAGCAGCTTGGCCGGGAGCGGAGGCACCGGGGAGCTGTTTTTT,CASSLAGSGGTGELFF
TRBV7-9,many,TRBJ1-4,-,TGTGCCAGCAGCGATAGCAACAGGGCAGTAGAAAAACTGTTTTTT,CASSDSNRAVEKLFF
TRBV7-6,many,TRBJ1-5,-,TGTGCCAGCAGCGAAAATGGGGCCTATCAGCCCCAGCATTTT,CASSENGAYQPQHF
TRBV10-3,few,TRBJ2-1,TRBD1,TGTGCCATCACCCCAACCGGGACAGGGTACAATGAGCAGTTCTTC,CAITPTGTGYNEQFF
TRBV29-1,-,TRBJ2-1,TRBD2,TGCAGCCTCACGGGGCTAGCGGATACCTACAATGAGCAGTTCTTC,CSLTGLADTYNEQFF
TRBV5-6,many,TRBJ2-5,-,TGTGCCAGCCGCTGGGGTCTCCAAGAGACCCAGTACTTC,CASRWGLQETQYF
TRBV5-1,few,TRBJ1-2,-,TGCGCCAGCAGCTCCGGGGGGGGTCTGTCAGGGTATGGCTACACCTTC,CASSSGGGLSGYGYTF
TRBV7-6,many,TRBJ2-2,TRBD1,TGTGCCAGCAGCTTAGTACAGGGGGCGACCGGGGAGCTGTTTTTT,CASSLVQGATGELFF
TRBV20-1,-,TRBJ2-1,-,TGCAGTGCTAGAGTGGCCAATTACAATGAGCAGTTCTTC,CSARVANYNEQFF
TRBV5-1,many,TRBJ2-5,TRBD1,TGCGCCAGCAGCCCGGGACAGGAGGGGACCCAGTACTTC,CASSPGQEGTQYF
TRBV11-2,-,TRBJ1-3,-,TGTGCCAGCAGCATAGAGGGGTTTCGAAACACCATATATTTT,CASSIEGFRNTIYF
TRBV10-2,few,TRBJ2-3,-,TGCGCCAGCAGTGAGGGGGCCGGTCGAGATACGCAGTATTTT,CASSEGAGRDTQYF
TRBV18,few,TRBJ2-2,TRBD1,TGTGCCAGCTCACCCCCGACAGGGGCTGCCGGGGAGCTGTTTTTT,CASSPPTGAAGELFF
TRBV29-1,many,TRBJ1-1,-,TGCAGCGTTCAAGGAGGGCCAGCGCTAAGGGCTTTCTTT,CSVQGGPALRAFF
TRBV7-3,few,TRBJ2-2,-,TGTGCCAGCAGCTTACAGGGATCGGGCACCGGGGAGCTGTTTTTT,CASSLQGSGTGELFF
TRBV3-1,few,TRBJ2-5,-,TGTGCCAGCAGCCCCGGAGTAGTTGAGACCCAGTACTTC,CASSPGVVETQYF
TRBV7-8,-,TRBJ2-6,-,TGTGCCAGCAGCTTAGCGGGCAGGAGCTCTGGGGCCAACGTCCTGACTTTC,CASSLAGRSSGANVLTF
TRBV12-3/TRBV12-4,many,TRBJ2-7,-,TGTGCCAGCAGTCTCAAACTTGGCCACGAGCAGTACTTC,CASSLKLGHEQYF
TRBV10-3,few,TRBJ2-5,-,TGTGCCACAACCGGCGGGGGACAGGCAGGGGGAGAGACCCAGTACTTC,CATTGGGQAGGETQYF
TRBV20-1,-,TRBJ1-4,-,TGCAGTGCTAGCGACGCCGGGGGTGGTGAAAAACTGTTTTTT,CSASDAGGGEKLFF
TRBV10-3,few,TRBJ1-1,-,TGTGCCATCAAGACAGGAGAGAACACTGAAGCTTTCTTT,CAIKTGENTEAFF
TRBV29-1,many,TRBJ1-4,-,TGCAGCGTTGAACAGCGACCGTTTGAAAAACTGTTTTTT,CSVEQRPFEKLFF
TRBV6-2/TRBV6-3,many,TRBJ1-5,-,TGTGCCAGCATCAAGGACAATAGCAATCAGCCCCAGCATTTT,CASIKDNSNQPQHF
TRBV27,-,TRBJ1-1,-,TGTGCCAGCAGGTTGGGAAATTCGGTCGAAGCTTTCTTT,CASRLGNSVEAFF
TRBV10-3,-,TRBJ2-7,-,TGTGCCATCAGTGGTGGGACACCCTACGAGCAGTACTTC,CAISGGTPYEQYF
TRBV5-1,-,TRBJ2-1,TRBD2,TGCGCCAGCAGCTTGGCCGGCGCGGGGGGGCCGGGAGAGCAGTTCTTC,CASSLAGAGGPGEQFF